This T cell receptor (beta chain) was obtained from a study of blood T cells in healthy people across ages. V lost 0 bases and J lost 1, with 15 bases in between. The V gene's germline CDR1 is LGHDT and CDR2 YNNKEL (reference sequence). CDR3 length: 17 amino acids. For the second PCR, which ran for about 7 to 11 cycles, a sample-barcoded 5' primer and a J-beta primer mix were used. Unique molecular identifiers of 12 random nucleotides labeled each cDNA. TCRdb analysed the 5' RACE reads with MiXCR anew, one entry per CDR3 protein. Counted here are about 1.6 million distinct CDR3 sequences, about 31% occurring once; the ten biggest clones make up around 10%.

The gene calls are TRBV3-1 and TRBJ2-5; perhaps TRBD1 as D (5 bases). This receptor was obtained from a woman aged 25 to 39 in good health. The sample taken for sequencing was blood. CDR3: CASSQDNPGWAQETQYF. Here the CDR3 DNA reads TGTGCCAGCAGCCAAGATAATCCAGGGTGGGCCCAAGAGACCCAGTACTTC.